This is a list of T cell receptor beta chains from one sample in a study of cytomegalovirus exposure and HLA in healthy donors. Generated by immunoSEQ multiplex PCR, the TCRdb table keeps only in-frame clones and is missing some. The sample table includes 53,000 or so clones. The specimen sequenced was PBMCs. These receptors originate from a man aged 18 to 30 in good health and CMV-seropositive. Both conserved end residues are part of each CDR3. The D gene is left open where the match is weak.

D | J | V | CDR3 | DNA
TRBD2 | TRBJ2-1 | TRBV27 | CASSLRRTSVNEQLF | TGTGCCAGCAGTTTACGTAGGACTAGCGTCAATGAGCAGCTCTTC
- | TRBJ2-7 | TRBV11-2 | CASSLEPRETYEQYF | TGTGCCAGCAGCTTAGAACCGCGGGAAACCTACGAGCAGTACTTC
TRBD1 | TRBJ2-7 | TRBV11-2 | CASSLVRGQGEQYF | TGTGCCAGCAGCTTAGTGAGGGGGCAGGGGGAGCAGTACTTC
TRBD2 | TRBJ2-1 | TRBV13 | CASSLEWGGLPYNEQFF | TGTGCCAGCAGCTTAGAGTGGGGAGGGCTGCCCTACAATGAGCAGTTCTTC
- | TRBJ1-1 | TRBV5-6 | CASSPGLSNTEAFF | TGTGCCAGCAGCCCGGGACTCTCGAACACTGAAGCTTTCTTT
- | TRBJ1-4 | TRBV25-1 | CASREIASNEKLFF | TGTGCCAGCAGGGAAATAGCGTCTAATGAAAAACTGTTTTTT
TRBD2 | TRBJ2-2 | TRBV5-1 | CASSSLADTGELFF | TGCGCCAGCAGCTCGCTAGCGGATACCGGGGAGCTGTTTTTT
- | TRBJ2-3 | TRBV30 | CAWSRAPRTDTQYF | TGTGCCTGGAGCAGAGCGCCGCGCACAGATACGCAGTATTTT
TRBD2 | TRBJ2-3 | TRBV15 | CATSRGRETTDTQYF | TGTGCCACCAGCAGAGGGCGGGAGACGACAGATACGCAGTATTTT
TRBD2 | TRBJ2-3 | TRBV5-1 | CASSFKTSGRGGSTDTQYF | TGCGCCAGCAGCTTTAAGACTAGCGGGAGAGGGGGAAGCACAGATACGCAGTATTTT
TRBD1 | TRBJ2-1 | TRBV7-9 | CASSPGQGVGGQFF | TGTGCCAGCAGCCCGGGACAGGGGGTGGGGGGGCAGTTCTTC
- | TRBJ2-5 | TRBV19 | CASSTPGEGTQYF | TGTGCCAGTAGTACCCCAGGGGAGGGGACCCAGTACTTC
- | TRBJ2-3 | TRBV9 | CASSDESSAPTDTQYF | TGTGCCAGCAGCGATGAATCTAGCGCCCCCACAGATACGCAGTATTTT
- | TRBJ2-7 | TRBV18 | CASSPFGVGPSHEQYF | TGTGCCAGCTCACCATTCGGGGTGGGTCCTTCCCACGAGCAGTACTTC
TRBD1 | TRBJ2-7 | TRBV6-5 | CASEGAGTYEQYF | TGTGCCAGCGAGGGGGCAGGGACCTACGAGCAGTACTTC
TRBD2 | TRBJ2-1 | TRBV5-4 | CASSPEGGRGIHNEQFF | TGTGCCAGCAGCCCCGAAGGCGGGAGGGGGATACACAATGAGCAGTTCTTC
TRBD1 | TRBJ1-4 | TRBV18 | CASSPPGQGLEKLFF | TGTGCCAGCTCACCACCGGGACAGGGTCTAGAAAAACTGTTTTTT
- | TRBJ2-5 | TRBV6-1 | CASSDWLQETQYF | TGTGCCAGCAGTGATTGGCTTCAAGAGACCCAGTACTTC
- | TRBJ2-1 | TRBV9 | CASSVGLKPTREQFF | TGTGCCAGCAGCGTAGGACTGAAGCCGACGCGGGAGCAGTTCTTC
TRBD2 | TRBJ2-5 | TRBV7-3 | CASSLGGLAGAEETQYF | TGTGCCAGCAGCTTAGGGGGACTAGCGGGAGCTGAAGAGACCCAGTACTTC
- | TRBJ2-1 | TRBV7-9 | CASSLYGTRGNEQFF | TGTGCCAGCAGCTTATATGGTACTAGGGGGAATGAGCAGTTCTTC
- | TRBJ1-2 | TRBV21-1 | CASSLRGGYTF | TGTGCCAGCAGCCTTAGGGGCGGCTACACCTTC
TRBD1 | TRBJ2-7 | TRBV10-3 | CAISSGQYYEQYF | TGTGCCATCAGCTCGGGACAGTACTACGAGCAGTACTTC
- | TRBJ2-3 | TRBV7-9 | CASSPSASTDTQYF | TGTGCCAGCAGTCCTAGCGCTAGCACAGATACGCAGTATTTT
- | TRBJ2-1 | TRBV4-1 | CASSQGDGSFYNEQFF | TGCGCCAGCAGCCAAGGAGACGGGAGCTTCTACAATGAGCAGTTCTTC
TRBD2 | TRBJ2-1 | TRBV5-1 | CASSLGLAGSYNEQFF | TGCGCCAGCAGCTTGGGGCTAGCGGGATCTTACAATGAGCAGTTCTTC
TRBD2 | TRBJ2-1 | TRBV4-2 | CASSQESGTRTYNEQFF | TGTGCCAGCAGCCAAGAATCCGGGACTAGGACCTACAATGAGCAGTTCTTC
TRBD2 | TRBJ2-1 | TRBV5-4 | CASSFRLAGGVNEQFF | TGTGCCAGCAGCTTCCGACTAGCGGGAGGCGTCAATGAGCAGTTCTTC
- | TRBJ1-2 | TRBV25-1 | CASSDLQGNYGYTF | TGTGCCAGCAGTGACTTACAGGGAAACTATGGCTACACCTTC
TRBD2 | TRBJ2-1 | TRBV9 | CASSKPAGAGDEQFF | TGTGCCAGCAGCAAACCAGCGGGAGCCGGCGATGAGCAGTTCTTC
TRBD2 | TRBJ2-1 | TRBV5-1 | CASSLDGGGEYNEQFF | TGCGCCAGCAGCTTGGACGGGGGAGGGGAATACAATGAGCAGTTCTTC
- | TRBJ1-1 | TRBV14 | CASSQSPQLGRGAFF | TGTGCCAGCAGCCAATCGCCCCAGCTGGGGAGGGGAGCTTTCTTT
- | TRBJ2-1 | TRBV5-4 | CASSIDMDSHNEQFF | TGTGCCAGCAGTATCGACATGGACAGTCACAATGAGCAGTTCTTC
- | TRBJ2-5 | TRBV11-2 | CASRAKPYEETQYF | TGTGCCAGTCGCGCAAAACCCTATGAGGAGACCCAGTACTTC
TRBD1 | TRBJ1-1 | TRBV5-1 | CASSLGTGGGNTEAFF | TGCGCCAGCAGCTTGGGGACAGGGGGCGGGAACACTGAAGCTTTCTTT
TRBD2 | TRBJ2-7 | TRBV11-2 | CASSFAAGTSLREQYF | TGTGCCAGCAGCTTCGCCGCCGGGACTAGTCTCCGGGAGCAGTACTTC
- | TRBJ1-3 | TRBV4-1 | CASSPMSYSGNTIYF | TGCGCCAGCAGCCCGATGAGTTACTCTGGAAACACCATATATTTT
- | TRBJ1-4 | TRBV27 | CASSGQTNEKLFF | TGTGCCAGCAGTGGACAGACTAATGAAAAACTGTTTTTT
- | TRBJ1-1 | TRBV5-1 | CASSLTGDTEAFF | TGCGCCAGCAGCTTGACAGGAGACACTGAAGCTTTCTTT
- | TRBJ1-4 | TRBV27 | CASGGSGGTNEKLFF | TGTGCCAGCGGGGGATCGGGGGGAACTAATGAAAAACTGTTTTTT
- | TRBJ1-5 | TRBV9 | CASSEYGGRQPQHF | TGTGCCAGCAGCGAGTACGGGGGGAGACAGCCCCAGCATTTT
TRBD1 | TRBJ2-3 | TRBV4-2 | CASSPIPRQGAGDTQYF | TGTGCCAGCAGCCCAATCCCCCGACAGGGGGCGGGAGATACGCAGTATTTT
- | TRBJ2-1 | TRBV18 | CASSPPISEASQFF | TGTGCCAGCTCGCCTCCAATTAGCGAGGCCTCGCAGTTCTTC
TRBD1 | TRBJ1-2 | TRBV5-6 | CASSAQGDGYTF | TGTGCCAGCAGCGCTCAGGGGGATGGCTACACCTTC
- | TRBJ2-2 | TRBV27 | CASIPTSQGTNTGELFF | TGTGCCAGCATCCCGACCTCACAGGGGACTAACACCGGGGAGCTGTTTTTT
- | TRBJ2-1 | TRBV5-1 | CASSPRTSAGYNEQFF | TGCGCCAGCAGCCCACGGACTTCTGCGGGGTACAATGAGCAGTTCTTC